Below are 25 T cell receptor beta chains sequenced from a single sample in a study of long-term antiretroviral therapy in people with HIV. The immunoSEQ assay was v3.0, run at survey level. Sequencing used immunoSEQ multiplex PCR; TCRdb keeps in-frame clones, though not all of them. The sample lists around 32,000 clones; 85% to 90% were seen once. The specimen comprised unsorted PBMCs, sampled 3.2 years before starting antiretroviral therapy. The source is a man aged 45 to 65 with HIV.

The chain combines TRBV29-1 with TRBJ2-7; a weak D match, TRBD2 (7 bases). Germline-derived CDR1 and CDR2 are SQVTM and ANQGSEA. This CDR3 has 13 amino acids. V dropped 4 bases and J dropped 1 base, with 11 bases sitting between them. For the CDR3, the DNA is TGCAGCGTTGGGGGAGGGGGTTCCTACGAGCAGTACTTC. This codes for CSVGGGGSYEQYF.

The chain joins TRBV30 to TRBJ1-4, with 10 bases lining up with TRBD1. The CDR3 extends over 14 amino acids. Germline V gene data show CDR1 as GTSNPN and CDR2 as SVGIG (reference sequence). Trimming cost V 7 bases and J 8 bases; bases outside gene matches: 10. The CDR3 region has the DNA TGTGCCTCGCAGAGGGACAGGGGTATCGAAAAACTGTTTTTT. This encodes CASQRDRGIEKLFF.

The chain joins TRBV4-1 to TRBJ2-6; 10 nucleotides match TRBD2. Germline V gene lookup returns CDR1 MGHRA and CDR2 YSYEKL. CDR3 length: 18 residues. The V segment lost 2 bases and the J segment 4 bases; nucleotides outside the gene matches: 8. CDR3 in DNA: TGCGCCAGCAGCCAAACGCCAGCGGGAGGGTCAGGGGCCAACGTCCTGACTTTC. It translates to CASSQTPAGGSGANVLTF.

The J gene is TRBJ2-3, the V gene TRBV5-1; 10 bases map to TRBD2. Germline CDR1 reads SGHRS; CDR2 reads YFSETQ. J lost 0 bases, V lost 2 bases, and 6 bases had no gene match. The CDR3 loop spans 17 amino acids. CDR3 bases: TGCGCCAGCAGCTTTGCGGGACTAGCGTTAAGCACAGATACGCAGTATTTT. It yields the protein CASSFAGLALSTDTQYF.

J is TRBJ1-3 and V is TRBV18, with a tentative D call TRBD1 (6 bases). V shed 2 bases and J shed 0 bases, with 11 bases lying between them. Germline CDR1 reads KGHSH; CDR2 reads LQKENI. CDR3 length: 16 amino acids. Here the CDR3 reads CASSPIQGHSGNTIYF. CDR3 bases: TGTGCCAGCTCACCAATACAGGGCCACTCTGGAAACACCATATATTTT.

This clone was seen only a few times. CDR3 DNA sequence: TGTGCCAGTAGCGATGTCTGGCAAGGCTCTGGAAACACCATATATTTT. Residues: CASSDVWQGSGNTIYF. This chain uses TRBV19 with TRBJ1-3; the D is unclear. The CDR3 consists of 16 residues. Germline CDR1 is LNHDA and CDR2 is SQIVND (reference sequence). V dropped 6 bases and J dropped 0 bases, with 15 bases sitting between them.

This clone showed up just once. This chain uses TRBV6-5 with TRBJ1-3; TRBD1 might be the D (5 bases). V lost 7 bases to trimming and J lost 5 bases, with 15 bases between them. The CDR3 loop spans 14 amino acids. Per germline, CDR1 MNHEY and CDR2 SVGAGI. This chain's CDR3 is CASTSGDGRNTIYF. The CDR3 DNA follows: TGTGCCAGCACCAGCGGGGACGGAAGAAACACCATATATTTT.

The chain links TRBV19 to TRBJ2-7; 11 nucleotides match TRBD2. Germline V gene sequence: CDR1 LNHDA, CDR2 SQIVND (reference sequence). Trimming removed 3 bases from V and 3 bases from J; junction bases left unmatched: 4. The CDR3 is made up of 15 amino acids. The CDR3 region is CASSIELAGVYEQYF. CDR3 nucleotides: TGTGCCAGTAGTATCGAACTAGCGGGAGTCTACGAGCAGTACTTC.

This chain joins TRBV7-9 and TRBJ1-6; 8 nucleotides match TRBD1. The germline V gene has CDR1 SEHNR and CDR2 FQNEAQ (reference sequence). Trimming removed 7 bases from V and 13 bases from J; junction bases left unmatched: 9. The CDR3 extends over 13 amino acids. In nucleotides, the CDR3 is TGTGCCAGCAATACCTTAGGACAGGGTCCCCTCCACTTT. This encodes CASNTLGQGPLHF.

CDR3 region: CAISESGSFSYGYTF. CDR3 DNA sequence: TGTGCCATCAGTGAATCGGGCTCCTTTAGCTATGGCTACACCTTC. The J gene is TRBJ1-2, the V gene TRBV10-3; D ambiguous. This CDR3 region has 15 residues. Germline V gene lookup returns CDR1 ENHRY and CDR2 SYGVKD. Trimming stripped 3 bases from V and 4 bases from J, with 15 bases between.

The chain uses TRBV29-1 and TRBJ1-2; tentatively, D is TRBD1 (5 bases). CDR1 and CDR2 from the germline V gene are SQVTM and ANQGSEA. The CDR3 has 12 amino acids. Trimming cost V 4 bases and J 4 bases, with 10 bases left between them. The CDR3 sequence is CSVGGEGYGYTF. The CDR3 DNA reads TGCAGCGTTGGAGGGGAGGGCTATGGCTACACCTTC.

The rearrangement joins TRBV27 to TRBJ1-6; D ambiguous. The germline V and J ends were trimmed by 5 bases and 6 bases, with 11 bases remaining between them. The CDR3 consists of 14 residues. Germline V gene sequence: CDR1 MNHEY, CDR2 SMNVEV (reference sequence). The CDR3 DNA is TGTGCCAGCAGTGCCCAGGCCAGTAATTCACCCCTCCACTTT. Its translation: CASSAQASNSPLHF.

The chain recombines TRBV7-3 with TRBJ2-5, with 8 bases fitting TRBD1. This CDR3 has 13 residues. V shed 5 bases, J shed 4 bases, and the junction held 3 bases outside the gene matches. Germline-derived CDR1 and CDR2 are SGHTA and FQGTGA. The CDR3 nucleotides read TGTGCCAGCAGCCCGACAGGGGCAGAGACCCAGTACTTC. Protein sequence: CASSPTGAETQYF.

The genes are TRBV6-6 and TRBJ2-3; D might be TRBD2 (5 bases). This CDR3 contains 15 residues. In germline, CDR1 is MNHNY, CDR2 SVGAGI (reference sequence). Trimming took off 2 bases at V and 8 bases at J, with 17 bases between the two ends. In nucleotides, the CDR3 is TGTGCCAGCAGTTACCCTACGGGAAGGGAGAGTACGCAGTATTTT. Translated, it gives CASSYPTGRESTQYF.

The chain recombines TRBV30 with TRBJ1-5, with D possibly being TRBD1 (5 bases). In germline, CDR1 is GTSNPN, CDR2 SVGIG (reference sequence). The CDR3 has 15 residues. The ends were cut back, 5 bases at V and 1 base at J, with 15 bases in the middle. This chain's CDR3 is CAWSLAGGSNQPQHF. CDR3 sequence (DNA): TGTGCCTGGTCCTTGGCGGGGGGGAGCAATCAGCCCCAGCATTTT. Supplemented by reference TRBV30 and TRBJ1-5, the full variable domain reads SQTIHQWPATLVQPVGSPLSLECTVEGTSNPNLYWYRQAAGRGLQLLFYSVGIGQISSEVPQNLSASRPQDRQFILSSKKLLLSDSGFYLCAWSLAGGSNQPQHFGDGTRLSIL.

The chain couples TRBV6-4 to TRBJ2-3; D possibly corresponds to TRBD1 (6 bases). Trimming stripped 6 bases from V and 1 base from J, with 17 bases between. CDR1 MRHNA and CDR2 SNTAGT come from the germline V gene. The CDR3 totals 16 residues. This CDR3 reads CASSLKTGHGTDTQYF. In nucleotides, the CDR3 is TGTGCCAGCAGCTTAAAAACGGGACACGGCACAGATACGCAGTATTTT.

The chain combines TRBV13 with TRBJ2-7; perhaps TRBD1 as D (5 bases). CDR1 is PRHDT, CDR2 FYEKMQ, per germline (reference sequence). The CDR3 length is 12 residues. V was shortened by 8 bases and J by 6 bases, with 14 bases between the two germline ends. This CDR3 is CASSRTGREQYF. The CDR3 DNA reads TGTGCCAGCTCCCGCACAGGACGCGAGCAGTACTTC.

The CDR3 protein is CASSPAGGRYNEQFF. CDR3 bases: TGTGCCAGCTCACCAGCAGGGGGCAGGTACAATGAGCAGTTCTTC. The chain carries TRBV18 and TRBJ2-1; TRBD1 matches 8 bases. V shed 2 bases, J shed 4 bases, and the junction held 4 bases outside the gene matches. The CDR3 runs 15 residues. Germline values: CDR1 KGHSH, CDR2 LQKENI.

The chain carries TRBV18 and TRBJ1-2; TRBD1 matches at 8 bases. With V trimmed by 3 bases and J by 8 bases, 8 bases remained unmatched. This CDR3 region has 14 residues. The V gene's germline CDR1 is KGHSH and CDR2 LQKENI. In DNA, the CDR3 is TGTGCCAGCTCACCGGACAGGGTTGGAGGCGGCTACACCTTC. It translates to CASSPDRVGGGYTF.

The V and J genes are TRBV5-1 and TRBJ2-1; possibly TRBD2 for D (6 bases). Trimming stripped 2 bases from V and 0 bases from J, with 24 bases between. CDR1 is SGHRS and CDR2 is YFSETQ in the germline V gene. This CDR3 region has 20 residues. DNA of the CDR3: TGCGCCAGCAGCTTCCCGGACACAGAACTAGCCTTGAGCTCCTACAATGAGCAGTTCTTC. The encoded protein is CASSFPDTELALSSYNEQFF.

The chain couples TRBV5-6 to TRBJ2-2; 8 nucleotides match TRBD1. V lost 2 bases and J lost 4; bases outside the gene matches: 4. The CDR3 sequence is 15 residues long. The germline V gene encodes CDR1 SGHDT and CDR2 YYEEEE. CDR3 residues: CASSFGQGFTGELFF. CDR3 coding DNA: TGTGCCAGCAGCTTTGGACAGGGATTCACCGGGGAGCTGTTTTTT.

In its sample, this clone was seen once. The chain recombines TRBV5-4 with TRBJ2-5; 13 bases agree with TRBD2. CDR1 SGHNT and CDR2 YYREEE come from the germline V gene (reference sequence). Germline trimming cut 4 bases from V and 3 bases from J; bases unmatched to any gene: 6. The CDR3 is 16 amino acids. The CDR3 loop is CASSRTGTSGEETQYF. The CDR3 DNA reads as TGTGCCAGCAGCAGGACCGGGACTAGCGGGGAAGAGACCCAGTACTTC.

The chain combines TRBV5-6 with TRBJ2-1, with 13 bases lining up with TRBD2. Per the germline V gene, CDR1 is SGHDT and CDR2 is YYEEEE. Trimming removed 4 bases from V and 8 bases from J; junction bases left unmatched: 6. This CDR3 region has 15 residues. CDR3: CASSAGLAGEDEQFF. The CDR3, as DNA: TGTGCCAGCAGCGCCGGACTAGCGGGAGAGGATGAGCAGTTCTTC. Full variable domain (missing parts from reference TRBV5-6 and TRBJ2-1): DAGVTQSPTHLIKTRGQQVTLRCSPKSGHDTVSWYQQALGQGPQFIFQYYEEEERQRGNFPDRFSGHQFPNYSSELNVNALLLGDSALYLCASSAGLAGEDEQFFGPGTRLTVL.

In the case of this clone: One end of the junction varies from germline; a read error may be responsible. The J gene is TRBJ1-3, the V gene TRBV6-6; no reliable D call. The germline V gene encodes CDR1 MNHNY and CDR2 SVGAGI (reference sequence). This CDR3 spans 13 amino acids. The CDR3 loop reads CASEGSSENTIYF. Written as DNA, the CDR3 is TGTGCCAGTGAGGGATCTTCTGAAAACACCATATATTTT.

The CDR3 DNA is TGTGCCAGCAGCTTGGGGTGGGGCAAAAACATTCAGTACTTC. This codes for CASSLGWGKNIQYF. The chain carries TRBV11-3 and TRBJ2-4; D not resolved. The CDR3 length is 14 residues. Between the trimmed V and J ends, which lost 3 bases and 3 bases, there was a span of 9 bases. The germline V gene encodes CDR1 SGHNT and CDR2 YENEEA. The full variable domain, its missing parts supplied by reference TRBV11-3 and TRBJ2-4, is EAGVVQSPRYKIIEKKQPVAFWCNPISGHNTLYWYLQNLGQGPELLIRYENEEAVDDSQLPKDRFSAERLKGVDSTLKIQPAELGDSAVYLCASSLGWGKNIQYFGAGTRLSVL.